The next 27 T cell receptor beta chains were all read from a single sample in a study of T cell responses to AZD1222 COVID-19 vaccine. Only in-frame clones appear in the TCRdb table, and some are missing; sequencing was by immunoSEQ multiplex PCR. The sample has tens of thousands of clones, roughly 85% seen once. Sample: peripheral blood, taken on day 0 of AZD1222 vaccination. These receptors were obtained from an adult in good health.

The chain combines TRBV5-1 with TRBJ2-7; the D is unclear. V dropped 0 bases and J dropped 3 bases, with 10 bases sitting between them. CDR1 and CDR2 from the germline V gene are SGHRS and YFSETQ. CDR3 length: 14 amino acids. The CDR3, as DNA: TGCGCCAGCAGCTTGGGCACCTCTTTCTACGAGCAGTACTTC. Residues: CASSLGTSFYEQYF.

The chain uses TRBV7-9 and TRBJ1-1, with D hard to call. CDR3 length: 11 amino acids. Trimming took off 6 bases at V and 7 bases at J, with 9 bases between the two ends. CDR1 is SEHNR, CDR2 FQNEAQ, per germline (reference sequence). This CDR3 reads CASRPRFEAFF. In DNA form, the CDR3 reads TGTGCCAGCAGGCCTCGGTTTGAAGCTTTCTTT. Full variable domain (rest looked up from reference TRBV7-9 and TRBJ1-1): DTGVSQNPRHKITKRGQNVTFRCDPISEHNRLYWYRQTLGQGPEFLTYFQNEAQLEKSRLLSDRFSAERPKGSFSTLEIQRTEQGDSAMYLCASRPRFEAFFGQGTRLTVV.

This chain uses TRBV27 with TRBJ1-3; D not resolved. The CDR3 runs 13 residues. Germline V gene data show CDR1 as MNHEY and CDR2 as SMNVEV (reference sequence). Trimming left V 5 bases short and J 8 bases short, with 13 bases between. DNA of the CDR3: TGTGCCAGCAGTCCTTTGGCCGGAGACACCATATATTTT. It codes for CASSPLAGDTIYF.

The gene calls are TRBV5-1 and TRBJ2-1, with D tentatively TRBD1 or TRBD2 (5 bases each). Germline CDR1 is SGHRS and CDR2 is YFSETQ. CDR3 length equals 11 residues. V was cut by 4 bases and J by 10 bases, with 9 bases left in between. This CDR3 reads CASSHGTEQFF. Written as DNA, the CDR3 is TGCGCCAGCAGCCATGGGACGGAGCAGTTCTTC.

This clone was counted a single time. J is TRBJ1-4 and V is TRBV15, with D unresolved. The V gene lost 3 bases and the J gene lost 3 bases, with 11 bases spanning the gap. The CDR3 totals 15 residues. Germline V lookup: CDR1 LNHNV, CDR2 YYDKDF (reference sequence). DNA of the CDR3: TGTGCCACCAGCAGCCCGGGAGAGGCTAATGAAAAACTGTTTTTT. Translation gives CATSSPGEANEKLFF. Combining the CDR3 with reference TRBV15 and TRBJ1-4 gives the whole variable domain DAMVIQNPRYQVTQFGKPVTLSCSQTLNHNVMYWYQQKSSQAPKLLFHYYDKDFNNEADTPDNFQSRRPNTSFCFLDIRSPGLGDTAMYLCATSSPGEANEKLFFGSGTQLSVL.

This CDR3 reads CASSPLSATDNYGYTF. The CDR3 DNA is TGTGCCAGCTCACCACTTTCAGCCACCGATAACTATGGCTACACCTTC. V usage is TRBV18 and J usage is TRBJ1-2, with D hard to call. The V end was cut by 1 base, the J end by 1 base, with 13 bases between. The length of the CDR3 is 16 residues. Germline CDR1 is KGHSH and CDR2 is LQKENI.

This sequence joins TRBV7-8 and TRBJ1-6, with TRBD1 matching over 10 bases. CDR1 SGHVS and CDR2 FQNEAQ come from the germline V gene. CDR3 length equals 18 residues. Germline trimming cut 2 bases from V and 1 base from J; bases unmatched to any gene: 5. The CDR3 reads CASSLRTGGMSYNSPLHF. The CDR3 coding sequence is TGTGCCAGCAGCTTAAGGACAGGGGGAATGTCCTATAATTCACCCCTCCACTTT.

The chain couples TRBV19 to TRBJ2-3, with 8 bases identical to TRBD2. This CDR3 contains 14 residues. The V gene's germline CDR1 is LNHDA and CDR2 SQIVND (reference sequence). Trimming at V came to 9 bases and at J to 5 bases, leaving 10 bases not matched to a gene. DNA of the CDR3: TGTGCCAGCAACCGGGGGGGCGGTCTAGATACGCAGTATTTT. Encoded protein: CASNRGGGLDTQYF.

This clone occurred once. The V gene is TRBV7-2, the J gene TRBJ2-7; 8 bases fit TRBD1. Germline CDR1 SGHTA, CDR2 FQGNSA. The CDR3 totals 16 residues. Trimming at V came to 6 bases and at J to 2 bases, leaving 12 bases not matched to a gene. CDR3 in amino acids: CASRPHGTGGTYEQYF. CDR3 coding DNA: TGTGCCAGCAGGCCCCACGGGACAGGTGGAACCTACGAGCAGTACTTC.

For this clone: At one end the junction does not follow the germline gene, possibly because of a read error. This chain joins TRBV15 and TRBJ2-3, with 9 bases identical to TRBD2. Per germline, CDR1 LNHNV and CDR2 YYDKDF (reference sequence). This CDR3 is 15 amino acids long. The CDR3: CPTREGGGGSDTQYF. CDR3 sequence (DNA): TGTCCCACCAGGGAAGGCGGGGGGGGATCAGATACGCAGTATTTT.

The chain uses TRBV7-6 and TRBJ1-6; 7 bases agree with TRBD1. V trimming: 1 base; J trimming: 7 bases; junction bases outside the gene matches: 4. CDR3 length: 15 residues. In germline, CDR1 is SGHVS, CDR2 FNYEAQ. The CDR3 bases are TGTGCCAGCAGCTTAGTCAGGGGGTCGAATTCACCCCTCCACTTT. Its translation is CASSLVRGSNSPLHF. The complete variable domain, with remaining parts taken from reference TRBV7-6 and TRBJ1-6, reads GAGVSQSPRYKVTKRGQDVALRCDPISGHVSLYWYRQALGQGPEFLTYFNYEAQQDKSGLPNDRFSAERPEGSISTLTIQRTEQRDSAMYRCASSLVRGSNSPLHFGNGTRLTVT.

V is TRBV6-6 and J is TRBJ1-5; D is undetermined. The CDR3 extends over 15 amino acids. From germline, CDR1 is MNHNY and CDR2 SVGAGI (reference sequence). Trimming cost V 3 bases and J 0 bases, with 9 bases left between them. CDR3: CASSYRSYSNQPQHF. CDR3 coding DNA: TGTGCCAGCAGTTATCGTTCGTATAGCAATCAGCCCCAGCATTTT.

The J gene is TRBJ2-7, the V gene TRBV9; possible D gene TRBD1, 7 bases. Germline CDR1 SGDLS, CDR2 YYNGEE. The V end lost 3 bases, the J end lost 5 bases, and 15 bases lay between the germline ends. This CDR3 spans 14 amino acids. CDR3 sequence: CASSARQGGDEQYF. The DNA for the CDR3 is TGTGCCAGCAGCGCTAGACAGGGCGGGGACGAGCAGTACTTC.

In nucleotides, the CDR3 is TGCGCCAGCAGCACTCGACAGGGCCGTACTGAAGCTTTCTTT. It is translated as CASSTRQGRTEAFF. The J gene is TRBJ1-1, the V gene TRBV5-1; 7 bases align to TRBD1. The germline V gene has CDR1 SGHRS and CDR2 YFSETQ. V was clipped by 4 bases and J by 5 bases; unmatched bases: 8. CDR3 length: 14 residues.

The J gene is TRBJ1-2, the V gene TRBV5-4, with TRBD1 as a possible D gene (6 bases). V was clipped by 1 base and J by 2 bases, with 18 bases between them. Looked up from germline, CDR1 is SGHNT and CDR2 is YYREEE (reference sequence). The CDR3 sequence is 17 residues long. CDR3 amino acids: CASSLNGGGRGNYGYTF. For the CDR3, the DNA is TGTGCCAGCAGCTTGAACGGCGGGGGGCGCGGAAACTATGGCTACACCTTC.

The chain is built from TRBV9 and TRBJ1-1; D remains ambiguous. The germline CDR1 and CDR2 sequences are SGDLS and YYNGEE. Trimming removed 4 bases at V and 11 bases at J, with 21 bases between. This CDR3 is 14 amino acids long. Written as DNA, the CDR3 is TGTGCCAGCAGCCCGCGTGATTCCTTGTCCGATGCTTTCTTT. Translation: CASSPRDSLSDAFF.

This clone turned up a few times. The chain is built from TRBV29-1 and TRBJ2-7; 7 bases align to TRBD1. The CDR3 spans 13 residues. Germline CDR1 SQVTM, CDR2 ANQGSEA. V shed 6 bases, J shed 0 bases, and the junction held 5 bases outside the gene matches. The CDR3 sequence is CSVNRGASYEQYF. The CDR3 coding sequence is TGCAGCGTGAACAGGGGCGCCTCCTACGAGCAGTACTTC.

The genes are TRBV2 and TRBJ1-2, with D possibly being TRBD1 (6 bases). This CDR3 comprises 14 residues. In germline, CDR1 is SNHLY, CDR2 FYNNEI. V lost 0 bases and J lost 5, with 10 bases in between. CDR3 region: CASSEAGARYGYTF. CDR3 DNA sequence: TGTGCCAGCAGTGAAGCGGGGGCTAGGTATGGCTACACCTTC.

The chain employs TRBV7-2 and TRBJ2-5; weak D call: TRBD1 (5 bases). The CDR3 contains 14 residues. The germline CDR1 and CDR2 sequences are SGHTA and FQGNSA. V was trimmed by 6 bases and J by 4 bases, leaving 15 bases between them. CDR3: CASSYTRVAETQYF. DNA for the CDR3: TGTGCCAGCAGTTATACCAGGGTGGCAGAGACCCAGTACTTC.

The chain joins TRBV7-2 to TRBJ1-2, with D unclear. The CDR3 spans 13 residues. Trimming left V 5 bases short and J 4 bases short, with 11 bases between. Germline V gene sequence: CDR1 SGHTA, CDR2 FQGNSA. The CDR3 is CASSEGRRYGYTF. The CDR3 DNA reads as TGTGCCAGCAGCGAAGGACGGCGCTATGGCTACACCTTC.

The chain links TRBV7-9 to TRBJ2-7; TRBD2 matches at 8 bases. Germline V lookup: CDR1 SEHNR, CDR2 FQNEAQ (reference sequence). The CDR3 spans 14 residues. V was pared by 3 bases and J by 5 bases, with 6 bases of the junction left unmatched. CDR3 DNA sequence: TGTGCCAGCAGCTTCGGGGGGGCCATGGACGAGCAGTACTTC. Protein: CASSFGGAMDEQYF.

The chain uses TRBV19 and TRBJ1-1; D gene ambiguous. Germline V gene lookup returns CDR1 LNHDA and CDR2 SQIVND (reference sequence). V gave up 2 bases and J gave up 6 bases, with 7 bases separating them. The CDR3 sequence is 12 residues long. The DNA of the CDR3 is TGTGCCAGTAGTATACGCGTGTCTGAAGCTTTCTTT. This sequence encodes CASSIRVSEAFF.

This rearrangement joins TRBV5-1 to TRBJ2-1; 7 bases align to TRBD2. Germline V gives CDR1 SGHRS, CDR2 YFSETQ. This CDR3 comprises 16 residues. V shed 0 bases and J 8 bases; nucleotides not matched to a gene: 11. The CDR3 here is CASSLAGGTTLDEQFF. The CDR3 region has the DNA TGCGCCAGCAGCTTGGCCGGGGGGACCACATTGGATGAGCAGTTCTTC.

This chain links TRBV18 with TRBJ1-5; D is undetermined. This CDR3 has 16 amino acids. Trimming took 6 bases from V and 0 from J, leaving 15 bases between them. Germline V gene lookup returns CDR1 KGHSH and CDR2 LQKENI. The DNA for the CDR3 is TGTGCCAGCTCCCCGGAGCGGCAGCTTAGCAATCAGCCCCAGCATTTT. Translating it yields CASSPERQLSNQPQHF.

V is TRBV11-2 and J is TRBJ2-7; unclear D gene. The V gene lost 5 bases and the J gene lost 3 bases, with 5 bases spanning the gap. The CDR3 is made up of 11 amino acids. CDR1 is SGHAT and CDR2 is FQNNGV in the germline V gene. The CDR3 loop reads CASSPNYEQYF. CDR3 sequence (DNA): TGTGCCAGCAGCCCAAACTACGAGCAGTACTTC.

V and J are TRBV28 and TRBJ2-7, with D possibly being TRBD2 (6 bases). V was clipped by 2 bases and J by 0 bases, with 11 bases between them. The germline CDR1 and CDR2 sequences are MDHEN and SYDVKM. The CDR3 contains 15 residues. The CDR3 spells CASSLVGGGSYEQYF. The DNA for the CDR3 is TGTGCCAGCAGTTTAGTGGGGGGTGGCTCCTACGAGCAGTACTTC. Drawing the rest from reference TRBV28 and TRBJ2-7, the complete variable domain is DVKVTQSSRYLVKRTGEKVFLECVQDMDHENMFWYRQDPGLGLRLIYFSYDVKMKEKGDIPEGYSVSREKKERFSLILESASTNQTSMYLCASSLVGGGSYEQYFGPGTRLTVT.

The chain links TRBV4-3 to TRBJ1-3, with D unclear. The CDR3 has 15 residues. Trimming left V 0 bases short and J 2 bases short, with 8 bases between. Germline assignment: CDR1 LGHNA and CDR2 YSLEER. The DNA of the CDR3 is TGCGCCAGCAGCCAAGAAAGGGATCCTGGAAACACCATATATTTT. Protein: CASSQERDPGNTIYF.